Listed below are T cell receptor beta chains from one sample, sequenced in a study of T-cell reconstitution after alpha-beta-depleted transplantation in children. TCRdb itself ran the PCR reads through MiXCR, one entry per CDR3 protein. The data hold a few hundred thousand distinct CDR3 sequences, with 23% observed a single time. The specimen comprised PBMCs, mostly from graft donor cells, sampled 180 days after TCRalphabeta/CD19-depleted stem cell transplant. Receptor source: a male patient aged 10-17 years who had a stem cell transplant for acute lymphoblastic leukemia, so the T cells may come from the graft donor. Each CDR3 is given with its conserved first and last residue. A D gene is named only where the DNA matches it firmly. Some rows mark clone size as missing; the rest say once, few, many or name a class of expanded clone.

abundance	d_gene	v_gene	j_gene	CDR3nt	CDR3aa
-	TRBD2	TRBV2	TRBJ2-3	TGTGCCAGCATAATACTAGCGGGAGGGCCCATCTGGCAGTATTTT	CASIILAGGPIWQYF
-	TRBD1	TRBV10-3	TRBJ1-1	TGTGCCATCAGCGGCGAACAGGGGTGGACTGAAGCTTTCTTT	CAISGEQGWTEAFF
few	-	TRBV4-1	TRBJ1-1	TGCGCCAGCAGCCTTTCAGGGATGGGGAACACTGAAGCTTTCTTT	CASSLSGMGNTEAFF
-	TRBD2	TRBV5-4	TRBJ2-1	TGTGCCAGCAGCCGACTAGCGGGAGAACACAATGAGCAGTTCTTC	CASSRLAGEHNEQFF
-	TRBD1	TRBV6-1	TRBJ2-3	TGTGCCAGCAGGGTACAGGGGGCTGCAGATACGCAGTATTTT	CASRVQGAADTQYF
few	-	TRBV7-6	TRBJ1-2	TGTGCCAGCAGCCCCCCTACCGGGGGATACTATGGCTACACCTTC	CASSPPTGGYYGYTF
-	TRBD1	TRBV3-1	TRBJ1-2	TGTGCCAGCAGCATACAGGGGAACTATGGCTACACCTTC	CASSIQGNYGYTF
-	TRBD2	TRBV5-1	TRBJ2-7	TGCGCCAGCAGCTTGGGGACTAGTGGGGTCGGGGAGCAGTACTTC	CASSLGTSGVGEQYF
-	-	TRBV12-3/TRBV12-4	TRBJ1-5	TGTGCCAGCAGACAGGGCGGCCAGCCCCAGCATTTT	CASRQGGQPQHF
-	TRBD1	TRBV15	TRBJ2-7	TGTGCCACCAGCAGAGGGACAGGGATGTACGAGCAGTACTTC	CATSRGTGMYEQYF
few	-	TRBV29-1	TRBJ2-7	TGCAGCGTTGAAGATCCCCCCGGGGTTGGGCCCTCTGGGGAGCAGTACTTC	CSVEDPPGVGPSGEQYF
many	-	TRBV5-6	TRBJ1-2	TGTGCCAGCAGCTGGGGACGGGCAGGCGTATATGGCTACACCTTC	CASSWGRAGVYGYTF
few	-	TRBV7-3	TRBJ2-5	TGTGCCAGCAGCTTAACGGCGACCAGCCAAGAGACCCAGTACTTC	CASSLTATSQETQYF
-	-	TRBV20-1	TRBJ1-2	TGCAGTGCTAGAGATCTCGGGAGGGGGGGCTATGGCTACACCTTC	CSARDLGRGGYGYTF
few	TRBD2	TRBV20-1	TRBJ2-7	TGCAGTGCAATTAGCGGGAGTCGCTACGAGCAGTACTTC	CSAISGSRYEQYF
-	-	TRBV12-3/TRBV12-4	TRBJ2-3	TGTGCCAGCAGTTTGTTTAGGTTTCAAGCAGATACGCAGTATTTT	CASSLFRFQADTQYF
-	TRBD2	TRBV12-3/TRBV12-4	TRBJ2-1	TGTGCCAGCAACAGACTTAGCGGGTACAATGAGCAGTTCTTC	CASNRLSGYNEQFF
-	TRBD1	TRBV11-1	TRBJ2-2	TGTGCCAGCAGCGGGACAGTTGACACCGGGGAGCTGTTTTTT	CASSGTVDTGELFF
few	-	TRBV10-2	TRBJ1-4	TGCGCCAGCAACGAGGTGGAGAATGAAAAACTGTTTTTT	CASNEVENEKLFF
few	-	TRBV2	TRBJ1-3	TGTGCCAGCAGTGAACTGCGCTCTGGAAACACCATATATTTT	CASSELRSGNTIYF
-	-	TRBV5-1	TRBJ2-2	TGCGCCAGCAGCTTGGGACTAGCGAACACCGGGGAGCTGTTTTTT	CASSLGLANTGELFF
-	TRBD2	TRBV5-1	TRBJ2-2	TGCGCCAGCGGGAGGGCCGTAGGCACCGGGGAGCTGTTTTTT	CASGRAVGTGELFF
-	-	TRBV3-1	TRBJ2-7	TGTGCCAGCAGCCAAGTGGGTCTGGCGGGAAGACACTACGAGCAGTACTTC	CASSQVGLAGRHYEQYF
many	-	TRBV5-1	TRBJ2-7	TGCGCCAGCAGCCAGTGGTTCCTCTACGAGCAGTACTTC	CASSQWFLYEQYF
few	-	TRBV10-3	TRBJ2-7	TGTGCCATCAGTGAGTCTGTCAGTACCTACGAGCAGTACTTC	CAISESVSTYEQYF
few	-	TRBV10-3	TRBJ2-7	TGTGCCATCAGTCCTTTTTTGGCCGAGCAGTACTTC	CAISPFLAEQYF
few	TRBD2	TRBV20-1	TRBJ2-7	TGCAGTGCTGATCCCGGACTAGCTTCCCACGAGCAGTACTTC	CSADPGLASHEQYF
many	-	TRBV5-5	TRBJ2-2	TGTGCCAGCAGGGGAAGGACAGAAGCCGGGGAGCTGTTTTTT	CASRGRTEAGELFF
-	-	TRBV5-1	TRBJ2-5	TGCGCCAGCAGCCTCTCGACAGACGAGACCCAGTACTTC	CASSLSTDETQYF
-	-	TRBV19	TRBJ1-3	TGTGCCAGTAGTCCGGAGGGACTGCTCTCTGGAAACACCATATATTTT	CASSPEGLLSGNTIYF
-	-	TRBV20-1	TRBJ2-3	TGCAGTGCTAGTGAGGGGCGGGGCCTCACAGATACGCAGTATTTT	CSASEGRGLTDTQYF
few	-	TRBV20-1	TRBJ2-1	TGCAGTGCTAGTCCCCGATTCAATGAGCAGTTCTTC	CSASPRFNEQFF